This T cell receptor (beta chain) appears in the sequencing data of a study of shared clonotypes between healthy human individuals. Here immunoSEQ multiplex PCR was the method, and the copy in TCRdb shows in-frame clones only, minus some. The data contain about 180,000 clones, roughly 93% of them singletons. Trimming cost V 5 bases and J 2 bases, with 13 bases left between them. The CDR3 is 14 residues long. The germline gives CDR1 SGHNT, CDR2 YYREEE (reference sequence). V usage is TRBV5-4 and J usage is TRBJ1-2, with D unclear. The origin of this receptor is a woman in her twenties or thirties in good health. The sequencing input was naive CD4+ T cells sorted from blood. Subset reported: CD45RA+ positively selected. For the CDR3, the DNA is TGTGCCAGCAGACAAATTGGAGGGAACTATGGCTACACCTTC. Translated: CASRQIGGNYGYTF.